One T cell receptor (beta chain) is described in this entry. The data stem from a study of technical replicates of blood from several donors. Germline V gives CDR1 MNHEY, CDR2 SMNVEV (reference sequence). This CDR3 is built from 17 residues. Trimming took off 7 bases at V and 2 bases at J, with 18 bases between the two ends. Produced via immunoSEQ multiplex PCR; TCRdb's table is partial and in-frame only. The table shows around 80,000 clones, with roughly 98% occurring only once. This sequence was found in a human donor in good health. The sequenced sample was T cells isolated from PBMCs. This chain connects TRBV27 to TRBJ2-6; TRBD1 might be the D (5 bases). This chain's CDR3 is CASTTQAGFPGANVLTF. The CDR3 DNA follows: TGTGCCAGCACCACGCAAGCAGGGTTCCCTGGGGCCAACGTCCTGACTTTC.